The TCR beta chain under discussion was sequenced for a study of T cell clusters in autoimmune cytopenias (dated by TCRdb to 2018 to 2020). Turning to the overall study: The median TRB sequencing depth was approximately 52,000 reads per sample, and the median number of distinct TRB clonotypes was roughly 2,200 per sample. TRB and IGH repertoires from peripheral blood were sequenced in autoimmune cytopenia patients at active disease and during treatment follow-up, with healthy, CLL and autoimmune hepatitis controls included alongside. The study aimed to test whether autoimmune cytopenia patients carry a disease-specific immune repertoire signature usable as a blood-based biomarker.

Broader findings and caveats from the paper: In the comparison of secondary cytopenia with CLL, the cluster-lack signature was not observed, apparently because the dominant lymphoma-associated repertoire masked the signature. GLIPH suggested that primary autoimmune cytopenia patients lacked physiological T cell clusters: more than 40 clusters were exclusive to healthy donors versus 17 exclusive to patients. TRB repertoire shifts, with less even repertoires in secondary cytopenia and CLL, mostly reflected lymphoma bias rather than autoimmunity. Compared with active autoimmune hepatitis patients, healthy donors had almost three times as many exclusive TRB clusters, a finding consistent with an autoimmunity-wide signature. The T cell clusters were defined only in silico, and the functional role of the clusters was left to be validated experimentally.

As encoded in the germline V gene, CDR1 is SGHNT while CDR2 is YENEEA. Including cysteine and phenylalanine, the CDR3 has 16 amino acids. The protein alone is recorded here. Concerning this clonotype: Which antigen it targets is not known.

Per sample, about 250 ng of peripheral blood genomic DNA, some 40,000 genome equivalents, was used for TRB amplification. TRB rearrangements were amplified by multiplex PCR following a touch-down protocol, with the TRB-A and TRB-B primer pools mixed in one tube. Illumina adapters and sample indices were attached to the amplicons through two consecutive PCR reactions using Phusion HS II polymerase. The amplicons were gel-purified using the NucleoSpin Gel and PCR Clean-up kit, after which quantification was performed by Qubit and quality was checked on an Agilent 2100 Bioanalyzer. Sequencing of the libraries was performed on an Illumina MiSeq with 600-cycle, single-indexed, paired-end runs. In the paper's pipeline: TRB reads were aligned and assembled with MiXCR version 2.1.12 using the default MiXCR reference library. A clone was defined by each unique CDR3 nucleotide sequence, and the analysis included only productive sequences with two or more reads. Repertoire diversity was assessed by alpha-parameterized diversity profiles (alpha 0 to 5), including Shannon (alpha 1) and Simpson (alpha 2) indices, computed with an R script. The tcR package was used to compute combinatorial TRB VJ usage, and cohorts were compared on this usage by principal component analysis with ade4. GLIPH clustering of TCRbeta CDR3s was carried out on cohort pairs matched by age and read depth, and cluster frequencies were compared by Wilcoxon test. TCRdb reprocessed the raw reads; every CDR3 protein sequence is a single record, and DNA is not supplied. These V and J calls are TCRdb output, not the study's own analysis. This sample's table contains a few thousand distinct CDR3 sequences. The ten largest clonotypes hold 60% to 80% of the sample.

The same specimen was also included in a second study, on T cell repertoires in aging, cancer and after chemotherapy. Drawing on the second study: Donors were distributed across six age groups ranging from 30 or younger to 70 or older, with at least three individuals included per group. In the hematological group, the paired samples taken before and after chemotherapy came from chronic lymphocytic leukemia patients given fludarabine- or bendamustine-based regimens. The full dataset contained several million TCR reads. Significantly lower blood TCR diversity and higher clonality were observed in untreated patients with hematological or solid cancers than in age-matched healthy donors. Declining TCR diversity with age in healthy donors was mainly explained by loss of richness; in cancer patients, loss of evenness also contributed. An increase in median generation probability over the chemotherapy interval was observed in both cancer cohorts, suggesting that the repertoire was reconstituted through rebound thymic output. According to the authors, the repertoire data do not allow conclusions to be drawn about immunological memory after chemotherapy. Lymphoid organ infiltration was present in the hematological cancer patients, and this infiltration may itself impair thymic emigration or the expansion of peripheral T cells. Peripheral blood TCR beta repertoires from healthy donors and cancer patients were profiled to examine immunoaging and T cell reconstitution after chemotherapy. The cohort comprised around 210 cancer patients, approximately 91 with hematological and fewer than 140 with solid cancers, plus 95 healthy donors as a reference group. TRB sequences were processed with MiXCR versions 2.12 and 3.0.5. The repertoire metrics were Shannon diversity, evenness, clonality (calculated as one minus evenness), and diversity profiles parameterized by alpha from 0 to 5. The IGoR algorithm was used to compute generation probabilities of clones in paired pre- and post-chemotherapy samples.

The source material was peripheral blood. This clonotype was obtained from a human donor with an autoimmune cytopenia or autoimmune hepatitis (not recorded which). The chain is made from TRBV11-3 and TRBJ2-7; the D gene TCRdb calls, TRBD1, cannot be checked with no DNA. This receptor has the CDR3 CASSHQWADVSYEQYF.